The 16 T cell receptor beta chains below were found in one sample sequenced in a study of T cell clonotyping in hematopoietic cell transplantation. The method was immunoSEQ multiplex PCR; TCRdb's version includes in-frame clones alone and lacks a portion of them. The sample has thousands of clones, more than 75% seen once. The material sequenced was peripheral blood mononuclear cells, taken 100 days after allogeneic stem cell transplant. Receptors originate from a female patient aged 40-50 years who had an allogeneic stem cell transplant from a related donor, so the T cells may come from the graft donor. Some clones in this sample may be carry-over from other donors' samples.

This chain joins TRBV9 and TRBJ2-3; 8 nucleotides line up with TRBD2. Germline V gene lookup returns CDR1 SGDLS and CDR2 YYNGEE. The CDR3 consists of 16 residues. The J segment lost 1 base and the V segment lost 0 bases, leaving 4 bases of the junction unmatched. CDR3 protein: CASSVVALAGTDTQYF. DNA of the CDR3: TGTGCCAGCAGCGTAGTGGCACTAGCGGGCACAGATACGCAGTATTTT.

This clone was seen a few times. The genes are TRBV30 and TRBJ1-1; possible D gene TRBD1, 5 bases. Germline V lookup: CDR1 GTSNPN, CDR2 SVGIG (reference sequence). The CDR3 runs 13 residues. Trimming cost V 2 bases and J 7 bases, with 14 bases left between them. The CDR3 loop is CAWSRQGMFEAFF. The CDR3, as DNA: TGTGCCTGGAGTAGGCAGGGAATGTTTGAAGCTTTCTTT.

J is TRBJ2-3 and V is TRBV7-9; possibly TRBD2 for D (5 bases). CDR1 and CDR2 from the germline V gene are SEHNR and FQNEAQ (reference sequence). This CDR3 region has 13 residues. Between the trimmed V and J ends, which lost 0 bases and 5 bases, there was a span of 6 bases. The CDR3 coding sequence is TGTGCCAGCAGCTTAGCGGGAGTAGATACGCAGTATTTT. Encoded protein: CASSLAGVDTQYF.

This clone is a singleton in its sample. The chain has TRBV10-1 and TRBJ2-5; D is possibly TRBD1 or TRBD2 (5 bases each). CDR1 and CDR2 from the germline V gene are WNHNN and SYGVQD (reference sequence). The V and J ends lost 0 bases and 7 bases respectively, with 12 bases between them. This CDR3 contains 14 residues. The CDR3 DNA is TGCGCCAGCAGTGAGTCGGCTTGGGACGGGACCCAGTACTTC. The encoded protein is CASSESAWDGTQYF.

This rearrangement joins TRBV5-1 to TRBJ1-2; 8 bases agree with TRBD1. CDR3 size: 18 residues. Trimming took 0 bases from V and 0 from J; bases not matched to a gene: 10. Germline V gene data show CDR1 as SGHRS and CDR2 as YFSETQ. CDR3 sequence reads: CASSLVGQGTDSNYGYTF. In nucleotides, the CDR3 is TGCGCCAGCAGCTTGGTTGGACAGGGAACTGATTCTAACTATGGCTACACCTTC.

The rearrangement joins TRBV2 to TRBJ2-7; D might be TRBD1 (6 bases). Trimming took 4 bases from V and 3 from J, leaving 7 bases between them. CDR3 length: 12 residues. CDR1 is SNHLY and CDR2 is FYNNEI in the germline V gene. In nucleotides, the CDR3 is TGTGCCAGCAGTGCGGACAGCTACGAGCAGTACTTC. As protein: CASSADSYEQYF.

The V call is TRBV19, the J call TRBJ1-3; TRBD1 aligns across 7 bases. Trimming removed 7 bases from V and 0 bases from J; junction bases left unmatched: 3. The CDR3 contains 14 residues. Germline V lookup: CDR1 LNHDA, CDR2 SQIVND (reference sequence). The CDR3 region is CASTSGGSGNTIYF. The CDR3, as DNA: TGTGCCAGTACCTCAGGGGGCTCTGGAAACACCATATATTTT.

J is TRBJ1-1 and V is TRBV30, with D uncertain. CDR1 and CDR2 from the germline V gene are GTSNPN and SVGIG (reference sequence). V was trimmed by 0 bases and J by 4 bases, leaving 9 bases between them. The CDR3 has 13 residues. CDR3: CAWSVHKGTEAFF. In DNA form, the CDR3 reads TGTGCCTGGAGTGTACACAAGGGCACTGAAGCTTTCTTT.

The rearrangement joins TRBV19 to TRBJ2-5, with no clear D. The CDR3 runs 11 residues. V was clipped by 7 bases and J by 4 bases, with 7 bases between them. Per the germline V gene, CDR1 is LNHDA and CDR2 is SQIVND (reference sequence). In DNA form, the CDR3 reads TGTGCCAGTAATCCAGTAGAGACCCAGTACTTC. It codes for CASNPVETQYF.

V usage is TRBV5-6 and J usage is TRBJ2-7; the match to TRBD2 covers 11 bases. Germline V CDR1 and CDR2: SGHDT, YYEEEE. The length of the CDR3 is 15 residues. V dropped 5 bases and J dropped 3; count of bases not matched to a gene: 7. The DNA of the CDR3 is TGTGCCAGCAGTTATGGACTAGCGGGTAACTACGAGCAGTACTTC. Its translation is CASSYGLAGNYEQYF. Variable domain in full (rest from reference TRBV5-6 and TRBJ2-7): DAGVTQSPTHLIKTRGQQVTLRCSPKSGHDTVSWYQQALGQGPQFIFQYYEEEERQRGNFPDRFSGHQFPNYSSELNVNALLLGDSALYLCASSYGLAGNYEQYFGPGTRLTVT.

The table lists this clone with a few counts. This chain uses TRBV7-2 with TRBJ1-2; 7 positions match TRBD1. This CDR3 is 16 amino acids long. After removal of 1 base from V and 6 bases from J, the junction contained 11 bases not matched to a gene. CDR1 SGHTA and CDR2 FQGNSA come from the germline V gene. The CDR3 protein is CASSLEQGRPGHGYTF. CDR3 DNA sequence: TGTGCCAGCAGCTTAGAACAGGGGCGACCCGGCCATGGCTACACCTTC. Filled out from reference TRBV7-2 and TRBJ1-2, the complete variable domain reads GAGVSQSPSNKVTEKGKDVELRCDPISGHTALYWYRQSLGQGLEFLIYFQGNSAPDKSGLPSDRFSAERTGGSVSTLTIQRTQQEDSAVYLCASSLEQGRPGHGYTFGSGTRLTVV.

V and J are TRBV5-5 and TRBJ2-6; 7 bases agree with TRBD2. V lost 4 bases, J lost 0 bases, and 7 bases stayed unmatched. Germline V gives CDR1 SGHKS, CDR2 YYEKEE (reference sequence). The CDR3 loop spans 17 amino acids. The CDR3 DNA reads TGTGCCAGCAGCGGGTCATCGGGGGGCTCTGGGGCCAACGTCCTGACTTTC. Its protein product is CASSGSSGGSGANVLTF.

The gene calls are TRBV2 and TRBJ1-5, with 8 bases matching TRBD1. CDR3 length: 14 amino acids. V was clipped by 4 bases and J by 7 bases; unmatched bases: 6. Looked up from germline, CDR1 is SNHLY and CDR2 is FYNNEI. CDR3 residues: CASSVYRGRQPQHF. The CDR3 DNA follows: TGTGCCAGCAGTGTATACAGGGGGAGGCAGCCCCAGCATTTT.

The CDR3 reads CASSQDRGSGANVLTF. The CDR3 DNA sequence: TGTGCCAGCAGCCAAGATCGGGGCTCTGGGGCCAACGTCCTGACTTTC. This chain joins TRBV4-2 and TRBJ2-6, with TRBD2 as a possible D gene (5 bases). This CDR3 has 16 amino acids. Germline V lookup: CDR1 LGHNA, CDR2 YNFKEQ. V was clipped by 0 bases and J by 0 bases, with 6 bases between them.

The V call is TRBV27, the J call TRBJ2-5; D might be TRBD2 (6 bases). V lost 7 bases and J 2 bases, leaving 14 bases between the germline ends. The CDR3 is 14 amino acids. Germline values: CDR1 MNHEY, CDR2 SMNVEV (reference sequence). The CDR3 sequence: CASNWRGSQETQYF. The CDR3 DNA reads TGTGCCAGCAATTGGAGGGGTAGTCAAGAGACCCAGTACTTC.

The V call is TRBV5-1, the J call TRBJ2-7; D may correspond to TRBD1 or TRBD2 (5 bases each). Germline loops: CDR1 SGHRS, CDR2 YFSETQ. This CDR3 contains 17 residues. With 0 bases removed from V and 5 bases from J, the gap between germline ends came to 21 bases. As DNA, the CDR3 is TGCGCCAGCAGCTTGGCTCCGCCCGGGGCCTCGGGTAACGAGCAGTACTTC. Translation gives CASSLAPPGASGNEQYF.